The 17 T cell receptor beta chains in this list originate from one sample, sequenced in a study of T cell responses to AZD1222 COVID-19 vaccine (dated by TCRdb to the early 2020s). The meaning of the sample's time point label: about 28 days (+/-7) after the second vaccine dose. Library method: the immunoSEQ multiplex PCR assay. TCRdb retrieved this table from immuneACCESS and kept in-frame rearrangements only. Not all clones are present; in checked studies, unresolved V genes account for under half, and no reason is known for the remainder. Within this sample are fewer than 150,000 clones, with 70% to 90% of them counted one time only. Around a tenth of the sample is in the top ten clones. Specimen: peripheral blood, collected 28 days after the second AZD1222 dose. The source of these receptors is an adult who received the AZD1222 COVID-19 vaccine.

The chain is built from TRBV7-8 and TRBJ2-1, with TRBD1 matching over 10 bases. CDR1 is SGHVS and CDR2 is FQNEAQ in the germline V gene. This CDR3 region has 15 residues. The ends lost 5 bases at V and 9 bases at J; junction bases unmatched: 10. CDR3 sequence: CASSPRDRGRGEQFF. DNA of the CDR3: TGTGCCAGCAGCCCCCGTGACAGGGGGCGCGGTGAGCAGTTCTTC. The full variable domain, in which reference TRBV7-8 and TRBJ2-1 provide the parts outside the CDR3, is GAGVSQSPRYKVAKRGQDVALRCDPISGHVSLFWYQQALGQGPEFLTYFQNEAQLDKSGLPSDRFFAERPEGSVSTLKIQRTQQEDSAVYLCASSPRDRGRGEQFFGPGTRLTVL.

J is TRBJ1-5 and V is TRBV6-1; possibly TRBD1 for D (6 bases). The CDR3 runs 15 residues. Per germline, CDR1 MNHNS and CDR2 SASEGT. Trimming cost V 3 bases and J 6 bases, with 15 bases left between them. The CDR3 DNA is TGTGCCAGCAGTGACGGGGGCCCCGGGCGTCAGCCCCAGCATTTT. The encoded protein is CASSDGGPGRQPQHF.

The chain employs TRBV10-3 and TRBJ1-3; D is ambiguous. There are 13 residues in the CDR3. Per germline, CDR1 ENHRY and CDR2 SYGVKD. V lost 10 bases and J lost 0, with 10 bases in between. In DNA form, the CDR3 reads TGTGCCAGCCGACTGGTCTCTGGAAACACCATATATTTT. The encoded protein is CASRLVSGNTIYF.

This rearrangement joins TRBV7-2 to TRBJ1-5; D not resolved. The CDR3 consists of 17 residues. V was trimmed by 5 bases and J by 0 bases, leaving 17 bases between them. Per germline, CDR1 SGHTA and CDR2 FQGNSA. This chain's CDR3 is CASSPRSGLGSNQPQHF. DNA of the CDR3: TGTGCCAGCAGCCCCCGATCCGGGTTGGGTAGCAATCAGCCCCAGCATTTT.

The chain recombines TRBV20-1 with TRBJ2-7, with 10 positions matching TRBD1. This CDR3 comprises 14 residues. Germline assignment: CDR1 DFQATT and CDR2 SNEGSKA (reference sequence). With V trimmed by 3 bases and J by 2 bases, 4 bases remained unmatched. CDR3 sequence: CSASAGTGAYEQYF. The DNA for the CDR3 is TGCAGTGCTAGTGCCGGGACAGGGGCCTACGAGCAGTACTTC.

This clone was seen just once. V usage is TRBV28 and J usage is TRBJ1-4; D unclear. Looked up from germline, CDR1 is MDHEN and CDR2 is SYDVKM. The CDR3 sequence is 14 residues long. Between the trimmed V and J ends, which lost 8 bases and 3 bases, there was a span of 13 bases. The CDR3 DNA reads TGTGCCAGCCTCGGTAACGAGCCTAATGAAAAACTGTTTTTT. It is translated as CASLGNEPNEKLFF.

The V call is TRBV6-1, the J call TRBJ2-1; no firm D call. Germline CDR1 reads MNHNS; CDR2 reads SASEGT. V lost 5 bases and J lost 3, with 8 bases in between. This CDR3 has 13 amino acids. The CDR3 spells CASSSANYNEQFF. In nucleotides, the CDR3 is TGTGCCAGCAGTTCGGCAAACTACAATGAGCAGTTCTTC.

The gene calls are TRBV7-2 and TRBJ2-5, with D unresolved. CDR1 is SGHTA, CDR2 FQGNSA, per germline. The CDR3 consists of 12 residues. V lost 5 bases, J lost 2 bases, and 6 bases lay in between. CDR3 in DNA: TGTGCCAGCAGCCGGCGGCAAGAGACCCAGTACTTC. This translates into CASSRRQETQYF.

The gene calls are TRBV18 and TRBJ2-7; D call uncertain. The CDR3 is made up of 14 amino acids. The germline V gene encodes CDR1 KGHSH and CDR2 LQKENI. Trimming left V 0 bases short and J 0 bases short, with 6 bases between. The CDR3 is CASSPPGNSYEQYF. The DNA for the CDR3 is TGTGCCAGCTCACCACCAGGGAACTCCTACGAGCAGTACTTC.

The gene calls are TRBV7-2 and TRBJ2-7, with 8 bases that match TRBD1. CDR3 length: 14 amino acids. V was pared by 5 bases and J by 0 bases, with 3 bases of the junction left unmatched. The germline V gene has CDR1 SGHTA and CDR2 FQGNSA. The CDR3 loop reads CASSPDRVSYEQYF. The CDR3 nucleotides read TGTGCCAGCAGCCCGGACAGGGTCTCCTACGAGCAGTACTTC. Combining the CDR3 with reference TRBV7-2 and TRBJ2-7 gives the whole variable domain GAGVSQSPSNKVTEKGKDVELRCDPISGHTALYWYRQSLGQGLEFLIYFQGNSAPDKSGLPSDRFSAERTGGSVSTLTIQRTQQEDSAVYLCASSPDRVSYEQYFGPGTRLTVT.

The chain uses TRBV5-8 and TRBJ2-1; D perhaps matches TRBD1 (6 bases). The CDR3 sequence is 14 residues long. CDR1 and CDR2 (germline): SGHTS, YDEGEE. The ends were cut back, 7 bases at V and 6 bases at J, with 17 bases in the middle. The CDR3 loop reads CASGRTGPSNEQFF. For the CDR3, the DNA is TGTGCCAGCGGAAGAACAGGGCCTTCCAATGAGCAGTTCTTC.

The V gene is TRBV5-6, the J gene TRBJ1-5, with a possible D match to TRBD1 (5 bases). The CDR3 extends over 16 amino acids. Germline-derived CDR1 and CDR2 are SGHDT and YYEEEE. V dropped 0 bases and J dropped 3 bases, with 13 bases sitting between them. The CDR3 bases are TGTGCCAGCAGCTTGGCCGGGCAGGGCCTCAATCAGCCCCAGCATTTT. Translated: CASSLAGQGLNQPQHF.

The J gene is TRBJ2-7, the V gene TRBV5-8; TRBD1 or TRBD2 may be the D gene (5 bases each). Germline V gene lookup returns CDR1 SGHTS and CDR2 YDEGEE. The CDR3 is 12 residues long. The V end was cut by 3 bases, the J end by 2 bases, with 6 bases between. The CDR3 is CASSWDAYEQYF. The CDR3, as DNA: TGTGCCAGCAGCTGGGACGCCTACGAGCAGTACTTC.

This clone was detected once. This chain uses TRBV18 with TRBJ1-3; the D is unclear. V lost 3 bases to trimming and J lost 2 bases, with 11 bases between them. Germline-derived CDR1 and CDR2 are KGHSH and LQKENI. The CDR3 consists of 15 residues. As DNA, the CDR3 is TGTGCCAGCTCACCGGTCTTTGGCCCTGGAAACACCATATATTTT. It codes for CASSPVFGPGNTIYF.

The chain employs TRBV19 and TRBJ2-2, with D uncertain. This CDR3 is 14 amino acids long. The germline V gene encodes CDR1 LNHDA and CDR2 SQIVND (reference sequence). V dropped 2 bases and J dropped 0 bases, with 4 bases sitting between them. Here the CDR3 DNA reads TGTGCCAGTAGTATATTGGCGAACACCGGGGAGCTGTTTTTT. This gives the protein CASSILANTGELFF.

This chain links TRBV25-1 with TRBJ1-2, with 11 bases that match TRBD1. The CDR3 contains 15 residues. From germline, CDR1 is MGHDK and CDR2 SYGVNS. The ends lost 2 bases at V and 7 bases at J; junction bases unmatched: 6. CDR3 in amino acids: CASSEPGQGAFGYTF. CDR3 coding DNA: TGTGCCAGCAGTGAACCCGGACAGGGGGCGTTTGGCTACACCTTC.

The J gene is TRBJ2-2, the V gene TRBV5-1; a possible D gene is TRBD1 (6 bases). CDR1 and CDR2 from the germline V gene are SGHRS and YFSETQ. V lost 1 base, J lost 0 bases, and 10 bases lay in between. CDR3 length equals 16 residues. The CDR3 is CASSLKRQANTGELFF. The CDR3 region has the DNA TGCGCCAGCAGCTTGAAACGACAGGCGAACACCGGGGAGCTGTTTTTT.